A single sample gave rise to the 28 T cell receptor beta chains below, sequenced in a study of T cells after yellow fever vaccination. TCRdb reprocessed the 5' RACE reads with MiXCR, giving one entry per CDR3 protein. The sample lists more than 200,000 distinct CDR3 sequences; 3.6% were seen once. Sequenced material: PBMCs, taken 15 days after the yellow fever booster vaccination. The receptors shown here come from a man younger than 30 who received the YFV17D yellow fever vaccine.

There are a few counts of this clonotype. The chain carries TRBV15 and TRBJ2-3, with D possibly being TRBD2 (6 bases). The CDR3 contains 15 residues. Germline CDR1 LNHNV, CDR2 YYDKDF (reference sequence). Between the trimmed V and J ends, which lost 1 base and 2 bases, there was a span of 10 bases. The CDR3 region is CATSRVAGNTDTQYF. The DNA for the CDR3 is TGTGCCACCAGCAGAGTGGCGGGGAACACAGATACGCAGTATTTT.

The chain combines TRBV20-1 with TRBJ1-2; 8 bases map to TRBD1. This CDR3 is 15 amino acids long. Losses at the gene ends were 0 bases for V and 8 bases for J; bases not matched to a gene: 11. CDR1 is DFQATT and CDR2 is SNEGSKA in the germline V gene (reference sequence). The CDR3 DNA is TGCAGTGCTAGAGACTCCGGGACAGGCAATCTGGGCTACACCTTC. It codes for CSARDSGTGNLGYTF.

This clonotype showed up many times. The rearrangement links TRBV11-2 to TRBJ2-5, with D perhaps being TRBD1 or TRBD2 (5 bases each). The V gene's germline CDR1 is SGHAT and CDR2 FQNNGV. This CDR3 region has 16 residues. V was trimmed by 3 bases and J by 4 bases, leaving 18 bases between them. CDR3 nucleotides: TGTGCCAGCAGCTTGAGGGCAGGGCCCGTTCGAGAGACCCAGTACTTC. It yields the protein CASSLRAGPVRETQYF.

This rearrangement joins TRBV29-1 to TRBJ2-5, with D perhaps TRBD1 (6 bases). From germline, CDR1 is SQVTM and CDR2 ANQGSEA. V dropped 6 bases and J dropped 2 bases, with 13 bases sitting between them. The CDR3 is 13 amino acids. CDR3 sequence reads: CSVYTGKQETQYF. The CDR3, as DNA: TGCAGCGTCTACACAGGGAAGCAAGAGACCCAGTACTTC.

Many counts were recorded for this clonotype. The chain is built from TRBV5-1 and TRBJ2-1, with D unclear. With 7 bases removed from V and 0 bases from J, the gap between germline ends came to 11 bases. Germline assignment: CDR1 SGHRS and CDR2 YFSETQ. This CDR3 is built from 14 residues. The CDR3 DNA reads TGCGCCAGCCGCACAGACCTCTCCTACAATGAGCAGTTCTTC. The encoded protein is CASRTDLSYNEQFF.

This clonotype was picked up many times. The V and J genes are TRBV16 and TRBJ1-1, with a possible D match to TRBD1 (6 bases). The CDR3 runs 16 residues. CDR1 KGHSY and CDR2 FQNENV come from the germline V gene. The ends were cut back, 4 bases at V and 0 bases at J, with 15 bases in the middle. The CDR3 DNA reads TGTGCCAGCAGCCCTATCGGGGGCGCGGTGAACACTGAAGCTTTCTTT. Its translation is CASSPIGGAVNTEAFF.

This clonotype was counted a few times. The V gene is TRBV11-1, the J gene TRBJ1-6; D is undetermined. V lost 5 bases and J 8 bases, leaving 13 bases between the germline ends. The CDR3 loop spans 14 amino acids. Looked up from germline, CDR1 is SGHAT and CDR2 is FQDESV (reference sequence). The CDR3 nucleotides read TGTGCCAGCAGCACCAGAGCGGCTTATTCACCCCTCCACTTT. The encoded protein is CASSTRAAYSPLHF.

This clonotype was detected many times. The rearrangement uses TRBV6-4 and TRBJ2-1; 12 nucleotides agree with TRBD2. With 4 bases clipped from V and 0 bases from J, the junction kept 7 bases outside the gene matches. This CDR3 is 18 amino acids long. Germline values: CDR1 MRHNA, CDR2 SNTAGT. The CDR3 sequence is CASSGLLAGGPSYNEQFF. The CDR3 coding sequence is TGTGCCAGCAGTGGCTTACTAGCGGGGGGCCCCTCCTACAATGAGCAGTTCTTC.

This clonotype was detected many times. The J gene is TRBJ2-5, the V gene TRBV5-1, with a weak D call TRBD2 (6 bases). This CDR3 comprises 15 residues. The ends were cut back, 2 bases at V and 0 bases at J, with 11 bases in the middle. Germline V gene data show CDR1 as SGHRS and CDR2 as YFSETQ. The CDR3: CASSFGTAHQETQYF. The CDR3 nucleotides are TGCGCCAGCAGCTTCGGGACTGCCCACCAAGAGACCCAGTACTTC.

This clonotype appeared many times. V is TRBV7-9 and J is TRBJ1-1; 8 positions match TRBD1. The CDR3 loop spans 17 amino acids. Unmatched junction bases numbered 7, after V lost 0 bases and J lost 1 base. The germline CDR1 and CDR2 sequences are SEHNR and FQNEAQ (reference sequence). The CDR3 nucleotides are TGTGCCAGCAGCTTAGCGCGCGGGACAGGAAAGAACACTGAAGCTTTCTTT. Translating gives CASSLARGTGKNTEAFF. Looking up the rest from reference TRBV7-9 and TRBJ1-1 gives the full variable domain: DTGVSQNPRHKITKRGQNVTFRCDPISEHNRLYWYRQTLGQGPEFLTYFQNEAQLEKSRLLSDRFSAERPKGSFSTLEIQRTEQGDSAMYLCASSLARGTGKNTEAFFGQGTRLTVV.

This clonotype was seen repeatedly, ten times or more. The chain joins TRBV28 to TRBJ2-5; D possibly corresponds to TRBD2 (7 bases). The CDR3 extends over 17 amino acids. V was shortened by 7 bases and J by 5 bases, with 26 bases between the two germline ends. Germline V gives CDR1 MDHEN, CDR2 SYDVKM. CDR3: CASIDARLGRGGETQYF. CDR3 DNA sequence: TGTGCCAGCATTGACGCTCGTCTGGGCAGGGGAGGGGAGACCCAGTACTTC.

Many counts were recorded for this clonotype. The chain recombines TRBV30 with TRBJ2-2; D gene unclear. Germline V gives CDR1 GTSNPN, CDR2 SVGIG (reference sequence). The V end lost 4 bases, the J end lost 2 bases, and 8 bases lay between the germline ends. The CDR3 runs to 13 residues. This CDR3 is CAWNQENTGELFF. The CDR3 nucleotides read TGTGCCTGGAACCAGGAAAACACCGGGGAGCTGTTTTTT.

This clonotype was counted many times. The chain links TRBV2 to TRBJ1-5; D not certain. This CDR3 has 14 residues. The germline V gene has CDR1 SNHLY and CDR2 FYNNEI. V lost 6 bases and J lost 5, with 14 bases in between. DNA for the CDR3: TGTGCCAGCAGCCCGGTTGGCAAAGATCAGCCCCAGCATTTT. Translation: CASSPVGKDQPQHF.

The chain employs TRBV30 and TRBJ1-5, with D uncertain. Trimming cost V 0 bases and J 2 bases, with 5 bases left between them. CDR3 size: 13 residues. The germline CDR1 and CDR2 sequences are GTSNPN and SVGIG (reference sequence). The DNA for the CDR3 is TGTGCCTGGAGTGTCGGTGGCAATCAGCCCCAGCATTTT. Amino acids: CAWSVGGNQPQHF.

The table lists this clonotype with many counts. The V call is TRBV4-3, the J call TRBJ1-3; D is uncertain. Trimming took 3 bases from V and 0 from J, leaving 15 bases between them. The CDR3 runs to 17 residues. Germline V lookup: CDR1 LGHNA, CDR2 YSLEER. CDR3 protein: CASSHYSLRSSGNTIYF. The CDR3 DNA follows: TGCGCCAGCAGCCATTACAGCCTCCGATCCTCTGGAAACACCATATATTTT.

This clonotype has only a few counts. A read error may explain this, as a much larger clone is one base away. The CDR3 bases are TGCGCCAGCAGCACGTCAGGGGAAGAGACCCAGTACTTC. Amino acids: CASSTSGEETQYF. V usage is TRBV5-1 and J usage is TRBJ2-5; tentatively, D is TRBD1 (6 bases). CDR1 and CDR2 (germline): SGHRS, YFSETQ. V lost 4 bases and J lost 3, with 10 bases in between. This CDR3 spans 13 amino acids. Full variable domain (remainder filled in from reference TRBV5-1 and TRBJ2-5): KAGVTQTPRYLIKTRGQQVTLSCSPISGHRSVSWYQQTPGQGLQFLFEYFSETQRNKGNFPGRFSGRQFSNSRSEMNVSTLELGDSALYLCASSTSGEETQYFGPGTRLLVL.

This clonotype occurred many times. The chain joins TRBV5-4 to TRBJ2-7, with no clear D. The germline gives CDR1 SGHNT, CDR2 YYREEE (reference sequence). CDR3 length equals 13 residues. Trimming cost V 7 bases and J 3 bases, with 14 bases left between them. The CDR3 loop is CASPEGTHYEQYV. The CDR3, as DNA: TGTGCCAGCCCTGAAGGAACCCACTACGAGCAGTACGTC.

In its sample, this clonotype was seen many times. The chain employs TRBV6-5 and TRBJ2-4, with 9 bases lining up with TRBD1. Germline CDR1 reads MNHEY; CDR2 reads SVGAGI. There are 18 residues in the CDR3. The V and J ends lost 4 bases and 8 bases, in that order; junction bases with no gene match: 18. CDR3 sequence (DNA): TGTGCCAGCAGTTTTAGGACAGGGGCAACTAAGTCGGGGGACATTCAGTACTTC. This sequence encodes CASSFRTGATKSGDIQYF.

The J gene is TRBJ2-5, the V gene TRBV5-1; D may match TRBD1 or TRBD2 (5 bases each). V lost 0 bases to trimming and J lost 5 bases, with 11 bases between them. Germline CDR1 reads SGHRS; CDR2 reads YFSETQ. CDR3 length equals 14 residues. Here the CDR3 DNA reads TGCGCCAGCAGCTTGGCCCCCGGGGCGGAGACCCAGTACTTC. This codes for CASSLAPGAETQYF.

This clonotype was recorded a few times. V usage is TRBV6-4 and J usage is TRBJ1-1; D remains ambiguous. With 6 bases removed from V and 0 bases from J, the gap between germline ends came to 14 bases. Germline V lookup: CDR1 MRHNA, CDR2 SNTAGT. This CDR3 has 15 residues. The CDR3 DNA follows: TGTGCCAGCAGGCCTGGGCCGTTTATGAACACTGAAGCTTTCTTT. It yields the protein CASRPGPFMNTEAFF.

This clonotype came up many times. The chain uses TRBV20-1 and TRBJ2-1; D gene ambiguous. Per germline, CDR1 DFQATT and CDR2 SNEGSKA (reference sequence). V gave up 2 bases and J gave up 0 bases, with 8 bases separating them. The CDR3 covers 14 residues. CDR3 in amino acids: CSARLPYSYNEQFF. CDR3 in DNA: TGCAGTGCTAGACTCCCCTACTCCTACAATGAGCAGTTCTTC.

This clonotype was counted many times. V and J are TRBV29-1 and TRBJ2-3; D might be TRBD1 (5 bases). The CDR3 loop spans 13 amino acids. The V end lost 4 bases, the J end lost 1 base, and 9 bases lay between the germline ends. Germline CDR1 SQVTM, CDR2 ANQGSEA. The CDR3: CSVVRAGTDTQYF. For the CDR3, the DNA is TGCAGCGTTGTCAGGGCCGGCACAGATACGCAGTATTTT.

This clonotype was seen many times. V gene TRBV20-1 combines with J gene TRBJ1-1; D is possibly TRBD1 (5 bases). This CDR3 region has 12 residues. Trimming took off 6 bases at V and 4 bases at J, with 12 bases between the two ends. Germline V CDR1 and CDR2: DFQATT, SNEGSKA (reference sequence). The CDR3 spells CSAPAQGTEAFF. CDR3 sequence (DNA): TGCAGTGCGCCCGCTCAGGGCACTGAAGCTTTCTTT.

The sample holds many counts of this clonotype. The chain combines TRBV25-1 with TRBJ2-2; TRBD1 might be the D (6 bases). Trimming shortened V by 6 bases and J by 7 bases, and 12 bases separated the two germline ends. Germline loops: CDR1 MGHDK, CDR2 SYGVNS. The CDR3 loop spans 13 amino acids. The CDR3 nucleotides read TGTGCCAGCAGATGGGGGCAGGGCGGGGAGCTGTTTTTT. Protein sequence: CASRWGQGGELFF.

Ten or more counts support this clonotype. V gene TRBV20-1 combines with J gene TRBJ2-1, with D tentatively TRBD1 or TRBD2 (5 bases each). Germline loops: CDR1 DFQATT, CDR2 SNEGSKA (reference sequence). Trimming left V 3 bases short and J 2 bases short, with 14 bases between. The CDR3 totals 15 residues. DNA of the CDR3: TGCAGTGCTAGCCTGAGGGTAGGGGCCTACAATGAGCAGTTCTTC. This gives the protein CSASLRVGAYNEQFF.

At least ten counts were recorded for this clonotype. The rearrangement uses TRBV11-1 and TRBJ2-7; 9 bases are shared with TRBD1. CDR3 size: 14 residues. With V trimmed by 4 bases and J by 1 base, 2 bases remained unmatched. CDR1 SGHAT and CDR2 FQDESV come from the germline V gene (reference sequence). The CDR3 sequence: CASSWGQGSYEQYF. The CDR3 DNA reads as TGTGCCAGCAGCTGGGGACAGGGTTCCTACGAGCAGTACTTC.

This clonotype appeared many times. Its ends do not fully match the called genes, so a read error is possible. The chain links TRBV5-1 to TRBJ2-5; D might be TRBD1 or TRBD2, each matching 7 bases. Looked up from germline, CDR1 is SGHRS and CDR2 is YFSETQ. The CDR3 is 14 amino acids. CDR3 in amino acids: CASSSGGAQETQYF. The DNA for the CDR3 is TGTGCCAGCTCCTCAGGGGGGGCGCAAGAGACCCAGTACTTC.

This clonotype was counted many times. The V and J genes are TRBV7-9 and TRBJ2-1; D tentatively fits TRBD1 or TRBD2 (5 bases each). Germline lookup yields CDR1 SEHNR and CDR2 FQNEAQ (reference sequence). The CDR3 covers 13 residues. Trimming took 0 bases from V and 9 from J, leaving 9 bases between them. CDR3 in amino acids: CASSLALGTEQFF. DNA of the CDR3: TGTGCCAGCAGCTTAGCGCTGGGGACTGAGCAGTTCTTC.